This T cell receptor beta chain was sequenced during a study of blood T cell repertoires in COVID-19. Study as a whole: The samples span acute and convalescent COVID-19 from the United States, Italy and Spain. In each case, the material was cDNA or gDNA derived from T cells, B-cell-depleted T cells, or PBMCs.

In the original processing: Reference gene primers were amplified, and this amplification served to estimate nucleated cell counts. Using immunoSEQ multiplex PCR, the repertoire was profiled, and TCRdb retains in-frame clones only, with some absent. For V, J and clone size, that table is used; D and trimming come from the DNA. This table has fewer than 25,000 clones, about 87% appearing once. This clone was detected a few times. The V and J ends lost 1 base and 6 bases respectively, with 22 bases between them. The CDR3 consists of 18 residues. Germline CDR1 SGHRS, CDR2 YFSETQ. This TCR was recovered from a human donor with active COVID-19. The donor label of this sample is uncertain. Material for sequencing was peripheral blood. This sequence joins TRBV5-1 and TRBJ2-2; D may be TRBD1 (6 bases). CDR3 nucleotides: TGCGCCAGCAGCTTGTTGTACAGGGAAATCCTAAACGCCGGGGAGCTGTTTTTT. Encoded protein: CASSLLYREILNAGELFF.